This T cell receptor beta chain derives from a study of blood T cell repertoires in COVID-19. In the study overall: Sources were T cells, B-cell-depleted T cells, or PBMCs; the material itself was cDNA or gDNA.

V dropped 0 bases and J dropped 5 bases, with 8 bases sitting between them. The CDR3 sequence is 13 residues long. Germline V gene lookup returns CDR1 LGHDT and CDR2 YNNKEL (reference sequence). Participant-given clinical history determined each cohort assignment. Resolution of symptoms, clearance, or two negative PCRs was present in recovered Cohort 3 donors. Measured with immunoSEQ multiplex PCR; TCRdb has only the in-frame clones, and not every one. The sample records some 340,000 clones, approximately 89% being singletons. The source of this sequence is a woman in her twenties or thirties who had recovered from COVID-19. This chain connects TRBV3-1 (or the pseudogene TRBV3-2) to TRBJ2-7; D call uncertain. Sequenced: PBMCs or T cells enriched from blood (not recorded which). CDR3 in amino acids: CASSQDRAHEQYF. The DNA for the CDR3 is TGTGCCAGCAGCCAAGATAGAGCCCACGAGCAGTACTTC.